This T cell receptor (beta chain) was sequenced for a study of blood T cell repertoires in COVID-19. Study at large: T cells, B-cell-depleted T cells, or PBMCs supplied cDNA or gDNA.

Trimming shortened V by 8 bases and J by 1 base, and 24 bases separated the two germline ends. The CDR3 has 17 residues. Produced via immunoSEQ multiplex PCR; TCRdb's table is partial and in-frame only. This sample has about 300,000 clones, with approximately 90% found just once. J is TRBJ2-7 and V is TRBV23-1; maybe TRBD1 (6 bases). TRBV23-1 counts as an open reading frame of uncertain function. The receptor's source is a woman in her 30s with COVID-19, enrolled during active disease. The specimen was peripheral blood. The CDR3 DNA reads as TGCGCCAGCGACCAGGGGCCAGGACAGCACCCGTCCTACGAGCAGTACGTC. Translation gives CASDQGPGQHPSYEQYV.